These 7 T cell receptor beta chains share one sample of origin, sequenced in a study of T-cell reconstitution after alpha-beta-depleted transplantation in children. The library targeted TCRbeta and was prepared with unique molecular identifiers. Via MiXCR, TCRdb re-called the PCR reads, giving one row per CDR3 protein. The profile shows about 610,000 distinct CDR3 sequences, about 10% of them singletons. The material was PBMCs from the stem cell graft donor, obtained from the stem cell graft. Receptor source: a human donor who donated a stem cell graft to a child with acute myeloid leukemia.

This clonotype was detected ten times or more. This chain uses TRBV20-1 with TRBJ2-1, with a possible D match to TRBD1 (5 bases). Germline V gene data show CDR1 as DFQATT and CDR2 as SNEGSKA (reference sequence). The CDR3 runs 16 residues. The V end lost 1 base, the J end lost 0 bases, and 13 bases lay between the germline ends. The CDR3 sequence is CSARGQQASSYNEQFF. As DNA, the CDR3 is TGCAGTGCTAGAGGGCAACAGGCGAGCTCCTACAATGAGCAGTTCTTC.

This clonotype has only a few counts. This sequence joins TRBV7-2 and TRBJ2-7; possible D gene TRBD1, 6 bases. Germline CDR1 reads SGHTA; CDR2 reads FQGNSA. The V end was cut by 6 bases, the J end by 3 bases, with 12 bases between. This CDR3 contains 13 residues. As DNA, the CDR3 is TGTGCCAGCAGTCACGGGACATACTACGAGCAGTACTTC. Translating gives CASSHGTYYEQYF.

The chain is built from TRBV19 and TRBJ1-5; the D is unclear. This CDR3 region has 14 residues. V dropped 2 bases and J dropped 5 bases, with 10 bases sitting between them. Germline lookup yields CDR1 LNHDA and CDR2 SQIVND (reference sequence). The CDR3 loop is CASSISAVHQPQHF. The CDR3 DNA reads as TGTGCCAGTAGTATATCCGCAGTCCATCAGCCCCAGCATTTT. The whole variable domain, filled in from reference TRBV19 and TRBJ1-5, reads DGGITQSPKYLFRKEGQNVTLSCEQNLNHDAMYWYRQDPGQGLRLIYYSQIVNDFQKGDIAEGYSVSREKKESFPLTVTSAQKNPTAFYLCASSISAVHQPQHFGDGTRLSIL.

This clonotype was recorded at least ten times. The rearrangement joins TRBV15 to TRBJ2-7; 11 bases line up with TRBD2. This CDR3 contains 16 residues. The junction had 8 bases not matched to a gene; V was cut back by 3 bases and J by 4 bases. Germline V gene data show CDR1 as LNHNV and CDR2 as YYDKDF (reference sequence). CDR3 in DNA: TGTGCCACCAGCAGGGAGACTAGCGGGAATTCTTACGAGCAGTACTTC. This codes for CATSRETSGNSYEQYF.

J is TRBJ2-3 and V is TRBV20-1; tentatively, D is TRBD1 (5 bases). The CDR3 spans 10 residues. Per the germline V gene, CDR1 is DFQATT and CDR2 is SNEGSKA (reference sequence). Trimming stripped 6 bases from V and 7 bases from J, with 8 bases between. The CDR3 reads CSARQNTQYF. The CDR3 nucleotides are TGCAGTGCCAGACAGAATACGCAGTATTTT.

The chain couples TRBV12-3 or TRBV12-4 to TRBJ2-1; D remains ambiguous. Trimming stripped 3 bases from V and 8 bases from J, with 11 bases between. This CDR3 is 13 amino acids long. The CDR3 DNA is TGTGCCAGCAGTTTTAGGCAGGCGGATGAGCAGTTCTTC. Translation gives CASSFRQADEQFF.

This rearrangement joins TRBV28 to TRBJ1-2; maybe TRBD1 (5 bases). Germline-derived CDR1 and CDR2 are MDHEN and SYDVKM. This CDR3 region has 13 residues. The V and J ends lost 10 bases and 4 bases respectively, with 16 bases between them. CDR3 region: CAIKGPGGYGYTF. The CDR3 nucleotides are TGTGCCATCAAGGGTCCGGGGGGCTATGGCTACACCTTC.